This T cell receptor beta chain was profiled in a study of read filtering for tumor transcriptome and immune sequencing. As regards this clonotype: Its antigen is still unknown.

Molecular barcoded adaptors covering alpha/delta and beta/gamma chains were used on about 0.4 ug RNA. One entry per CDR3 protein results from TCRdb running MiXCR on the reads. The data contain some 15,000 distinct CDR3 sequences, roughly 20% of them singletons. V lost 5 bases and J lost 3, with 13 bases in between. CDR1 and CDR2 (germline): SEHNR, FQNEAQ (reference sequence). The CDR3 is 15 amino acids. Study conclusions and caveats: The CD138-negative fraction was mixed bone marrow immune cells, not pure T cells. Even smaller IR-seq throughput identified most shared clonotypes. Without single-read clonotypes, shared clonotype proportions correlated more between IR-seq and RNA-seq.

The chain employs TRBV7-9 and TRBJ2-2, with D perhaps given as TRBD1 or TRBD2 (5 bases each). Sequencing input: a population of CD138-negative cells sorted from bone marrow. The receptor comes from a donor aged 40 or over with multiple myeloma. The chain's CDR3 is CASSPRVGDTGELFF. The CDR3 DNA follows: TGTGCCAGCAGCCCCCGGGTGGGGGACACCGGGGAGCTGTTTTTT. The whole variable domain, filled in from reference TRBV7-9 and TRBJ2-2, reads DTGVSQNPRHKITKRGQNVTFRCDPISEHNRLYWYRQTLGQGPEFLTYFQNEAQLEKSRLLSDRFSAERPKGSFSTLEIQRTEQGDSAMYLCASSPRVGDTGELFFGEGSRLTVL.